This TCR beta chain emerged from a study of shared clonotypes between healthy human individuals. Study-wide context: CD4 naive and memory got three plates each, CD8 naive two, CD8 memory one.

As concerns this clone: Its antigen remains unknown.

Overall study findings and caveats: Some naive CD4 clonotypes, roughly 5%, turned up in common across a few donors. On the whole, naive subsets had larger estimated richness than memory subsets had. Clonotypes not shared had lower generation probabilities than those common to all four donors.

CDR3 length equals 15 residues. Trimming left V 5 bases short and J 0 bases short, with 11 bases between. The germline V gene encodes CDR1 LNHDA and CDR2 SQIVND (reference sequence). The assay was immunoSEQ multiplex PCR, and TCRdb's table has in-frame clones only and misses some. The sample lists about 2.4 million clones, around nine tenths seen once, with around 0.14% in the top ten. This receptor was obtained from a man younger than 35 in good health. This chain uses TRBV19 with TRBJ2-1; D unresolved. Sequencing input: naive CD4+ T cells sorted from blood. Subset in this sample: CD45RA+ positively selected. CDR3 DNA sequence: TGTGCCAGTAGTGAAGGCCCAAGCTCCTACAATGAGCAGTTCTTC. It codes for CASSEGPSSYNEQFF.